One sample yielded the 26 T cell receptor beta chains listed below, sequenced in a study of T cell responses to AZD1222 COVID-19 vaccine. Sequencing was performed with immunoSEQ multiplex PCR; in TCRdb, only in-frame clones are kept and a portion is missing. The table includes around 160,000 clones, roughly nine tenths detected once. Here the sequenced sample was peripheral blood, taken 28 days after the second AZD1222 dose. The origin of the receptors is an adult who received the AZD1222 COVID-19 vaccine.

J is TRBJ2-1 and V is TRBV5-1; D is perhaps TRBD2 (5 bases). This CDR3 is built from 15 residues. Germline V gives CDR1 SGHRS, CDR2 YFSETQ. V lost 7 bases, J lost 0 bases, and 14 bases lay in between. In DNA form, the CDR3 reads TGCGCCAGCGGCGACTCGGGGAGCTCCTACAATGAGCAGTTCTTC. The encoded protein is CASGDSGSSYNEQFF.

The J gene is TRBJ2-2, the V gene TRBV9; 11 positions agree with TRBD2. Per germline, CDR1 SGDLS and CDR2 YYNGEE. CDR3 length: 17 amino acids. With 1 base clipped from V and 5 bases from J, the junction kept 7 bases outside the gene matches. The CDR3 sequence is CASSVSRLAGGTGELFF. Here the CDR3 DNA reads TGTGCCAGCAGCGTATCGCGGCTAGCGGGAGGAACCGGGGAGCTGTTTTTT.

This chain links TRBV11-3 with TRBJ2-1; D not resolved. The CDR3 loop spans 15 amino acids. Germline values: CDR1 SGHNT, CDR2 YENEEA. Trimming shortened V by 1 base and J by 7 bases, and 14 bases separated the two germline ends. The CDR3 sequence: CASSLVGRRMNEQFF. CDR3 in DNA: TGTGCCAGCAGCTTAGTGGGTCGTCGAATGAATGAGCAGTTCTTC.

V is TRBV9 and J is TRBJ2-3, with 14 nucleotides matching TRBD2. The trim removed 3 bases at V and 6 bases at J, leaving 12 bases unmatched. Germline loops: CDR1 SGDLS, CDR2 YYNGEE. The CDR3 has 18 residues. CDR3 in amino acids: CASSAQFAGTSGSDTQYF. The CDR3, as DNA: TGTGCCAGCAGCGCCCAATTTGCCGGGACTAGCGGGAGCGATACGCAGTATTTT.

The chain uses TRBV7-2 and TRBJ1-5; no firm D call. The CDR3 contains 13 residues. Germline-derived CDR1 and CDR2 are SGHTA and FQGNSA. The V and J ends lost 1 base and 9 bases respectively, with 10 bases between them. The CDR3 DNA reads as TGTGCCAGCAGCTTAGGGGCGGAACGGCCCCAGCATTTT. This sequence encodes CASSLGAERPQHF.

The CDR3 nucleotides are TGTGCCAGCAGCTTGTCCAGGGGTAATTCACCCCTCCACTTT. Its protein product is CASSLSRGNSPLHF. The V gene is TRBV5-6, the J gene TRBJ1-6; TRBD1 might be the D (6 bases). The V end lost 1 base, the J end lost 6 bases, and 8 bases lay between the germline ends. CDR1 is SGHDT, CDR2 YYEEEE, per germline. This CDR3 has 14 residues.

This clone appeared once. The CDR3 nucleotides read TGTGCCAGCAGCCCTATCGGACAGGGCTCCTACGAGCAGTACTTC. This gives the protein CASSPIGQGSYEQYF. This chain joins TRBV28 and TRBJ2-7, with 8 bases identical to TRBD1. J was trimmed by 0 bases and V by 6 bases; bases with no gene match: 7. CDR1 MDHEN and CDR2 SYDVKM come from the germline V gene. This CDR3 contains 15 residues. Drawing the rest from reference TRBV28 and TRBJ2-7, the complete variable domain is DVKVTQSSRYLVKRTGEKVFLECVQDMDHENMFWYRQDPGLGLRLIYFSYDVKMKEKGDIPEGYSVSREKKERFSLILESASTNQTSMYLCASSPIGQGSYEQYFGPGTRLTVT.

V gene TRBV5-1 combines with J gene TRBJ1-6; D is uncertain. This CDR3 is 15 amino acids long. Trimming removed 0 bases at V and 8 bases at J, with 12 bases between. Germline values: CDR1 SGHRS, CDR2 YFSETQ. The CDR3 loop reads CASSLDGTIYSPLHF. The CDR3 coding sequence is TGCGCCAGCAGCTTGGATGGAACGATCTATTCACCCCTCCACTTT.

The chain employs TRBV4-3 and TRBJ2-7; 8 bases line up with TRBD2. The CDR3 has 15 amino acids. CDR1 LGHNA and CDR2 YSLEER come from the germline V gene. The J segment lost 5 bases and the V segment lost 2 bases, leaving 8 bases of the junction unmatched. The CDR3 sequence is CASSQYYAGGDEQYF. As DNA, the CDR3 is TGCGCCAGCAGCCAATACTATGCGGGGGGCGACGAGCAGTACTTC.

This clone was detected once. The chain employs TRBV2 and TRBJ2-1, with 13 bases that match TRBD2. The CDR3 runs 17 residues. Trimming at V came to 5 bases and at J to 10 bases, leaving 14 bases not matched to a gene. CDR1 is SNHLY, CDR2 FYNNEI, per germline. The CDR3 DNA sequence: TGTGCCAGCAGTTCCTCCCCCGGGACTAGCGGGGCCGGAGAGCAGTTCTTC. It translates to CASSSSPGTSGAGEQFF.

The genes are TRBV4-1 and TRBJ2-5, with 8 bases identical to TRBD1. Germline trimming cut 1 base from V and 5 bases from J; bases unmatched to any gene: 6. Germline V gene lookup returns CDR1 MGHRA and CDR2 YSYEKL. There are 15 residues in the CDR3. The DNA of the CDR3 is TGCGCCAGCAGCCAAGGGGCAGGGGGCCTCGAGACCCAGTACTTC. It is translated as CASSQGAGGLETQYF.

CDR3 sequence (DNA): TGTGCCAGTAGTCGACAGGGGACGCGTGTCTACAATGAGCAGTTCTTC. Protein product: CASSRQGTRVYNEQFF. This chain joins TRBV19 and TRBJ2-1, with 8 bases aligning to TRBD1. Trimming at V came to 5 bases and at J to 3 bases, leaving 9 bases not matched to a gene. The CDR3 has 16 amino acids. Germline V gene data show CDR1 as LNHDA and CDR2 as SQIVND (reference sequence). The full variable domain, rest sourced from reference TRBV19 and TRBJ2-1, is DGGITQSPKYLFRKEGQNVTLSCEQNLNHDAMYWYRQDPGQGLRLIYYSQIVNDFQKGDIAEGYSVSREKKESFPLTVTSAQKNPTAFYLCASSRQGTRVYNEQFFGPGTRLTVL.

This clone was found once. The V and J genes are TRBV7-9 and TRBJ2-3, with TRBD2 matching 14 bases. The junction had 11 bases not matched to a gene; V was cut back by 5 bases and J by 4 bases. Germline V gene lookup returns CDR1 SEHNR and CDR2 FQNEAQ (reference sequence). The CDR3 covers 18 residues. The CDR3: CASSVGTSGGLRADTQYF. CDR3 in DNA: TGTGCCAGCAGCGTCGGGACTAGCGGGGGCTTAAGGGCAGATACGCAGTATTTT. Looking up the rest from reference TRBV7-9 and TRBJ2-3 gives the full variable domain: DTGVSQNPRHKITKRGQNVTFRCDPISEHNRLYWYRQTLGQGPEFLTYFQNEAQLEKSRLLSDRFSAERPKGSFSTLEIQRTEQGDSAMYLCASSVGTSGGLRADTQYFGPGTRLTVL.

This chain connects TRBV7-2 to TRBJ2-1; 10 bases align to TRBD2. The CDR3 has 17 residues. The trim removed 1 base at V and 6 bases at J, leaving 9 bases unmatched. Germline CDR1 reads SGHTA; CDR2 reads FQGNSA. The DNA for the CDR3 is TGTGCCAGCAGCTTAGGCCCCCTAGCGGGAGTAGGCAATGAGCAGTTCTTC. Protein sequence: CASSLGPLAGVGNEQFF.

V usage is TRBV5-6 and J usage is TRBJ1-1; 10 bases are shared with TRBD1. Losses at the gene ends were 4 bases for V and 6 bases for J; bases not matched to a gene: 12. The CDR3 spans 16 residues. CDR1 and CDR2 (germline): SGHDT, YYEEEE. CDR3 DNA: TGTGCCAGCAGCCGGACAGGGGGGAGGCAATGGGCTGAAGCTTTCTTT. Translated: CASSRTGGRQWAEAFF. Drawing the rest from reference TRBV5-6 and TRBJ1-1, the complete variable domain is DAGVTQSPTHLIKTRGQQVTLRCSPKSGHDTVSWYQQALGQGPQFIFQYYEEEERQRGNFPDRFSGHQFPNYSSELNVNALLLGDSALYLCASSRTGGRQWAEAFFGQGTRLTVV.

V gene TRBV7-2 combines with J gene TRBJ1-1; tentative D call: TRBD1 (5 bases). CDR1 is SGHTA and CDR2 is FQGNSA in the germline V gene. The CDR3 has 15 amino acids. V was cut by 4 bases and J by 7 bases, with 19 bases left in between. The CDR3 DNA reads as TGTGCCAGCAGCTCTCAGATCGGGGGTTTAGATGAAGCTTTCTTT. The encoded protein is CASSSQIGGLDEAFF.

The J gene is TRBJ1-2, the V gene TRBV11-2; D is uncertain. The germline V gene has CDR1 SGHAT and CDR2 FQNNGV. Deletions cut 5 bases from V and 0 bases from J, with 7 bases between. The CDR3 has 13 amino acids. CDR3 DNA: TGTGCCAGCAGCGCCCGTACTAACTATGGCTACACCTTC. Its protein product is CASSARTNYGYTF.

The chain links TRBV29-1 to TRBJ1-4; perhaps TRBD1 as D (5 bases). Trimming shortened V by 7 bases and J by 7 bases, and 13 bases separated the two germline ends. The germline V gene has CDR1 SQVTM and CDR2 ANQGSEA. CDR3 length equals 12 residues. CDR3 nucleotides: TGCAGCGCCGTAGGGACGGGTGAAAAACTGTTTTTT. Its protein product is CSAVGTGEKLFF. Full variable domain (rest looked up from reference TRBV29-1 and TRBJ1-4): SAVISQKPSRDICQRGTSLTIQCQVDSQVTMMFWYRQQPGQSLTLIATANQGSEATYESGFVIDKFPISRPNLTFSTLTVSNMSPEDSSIYLCSAVGTGEKLFFGSGTQLSVL.

The DNA for the CDR3 is TGTGCCAGCAGCACCTACCGGGACAGGCGCGAGCAGTACTTC. Translation: CASSTYRDRREQYF. V and J are TRBV21-1 and TRBJ2-7; TRBD1, the D gene given by the table, was not confirmed from the DNA. TRBV21-1 corresponds to a pseudogene. The CDR3 is 14 amino acids.

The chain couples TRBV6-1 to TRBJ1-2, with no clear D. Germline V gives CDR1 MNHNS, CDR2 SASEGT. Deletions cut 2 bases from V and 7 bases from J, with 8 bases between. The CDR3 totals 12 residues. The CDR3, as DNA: TGTGCCAGCAGTGAACATAACAGTGGCTACACCTTC. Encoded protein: CASSEHNSGYTF.

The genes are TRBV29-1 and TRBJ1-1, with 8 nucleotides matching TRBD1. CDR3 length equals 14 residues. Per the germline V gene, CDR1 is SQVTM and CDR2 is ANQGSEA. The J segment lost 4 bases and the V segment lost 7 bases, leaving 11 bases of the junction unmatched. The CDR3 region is CSATDRGWGTEAFF. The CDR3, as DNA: TGCAGCGCTACCGACAGGGGCTGGGGCACTGAAGCTTTCTTT.

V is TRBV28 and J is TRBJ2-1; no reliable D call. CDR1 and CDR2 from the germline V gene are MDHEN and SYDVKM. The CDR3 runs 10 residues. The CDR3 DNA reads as TGTGCAACCGGGCTTCGTGAGCAGTTCTTC. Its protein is CATGLREQFF.

This chain's CDR3 is CASSLLALGGNEKLFF. The CDR3 region has the DNA TGTGCCAGCAGCTTATTAGCGCTAGGGGGGAATGAAAAACTGTTTTTT. J is TRBJ1-4 and V is TRBV13, with D tentatively TRBD1 (6 bases). This CDR3 spans 16 amino acids. Germline CDR1 is PRHDT and CDR2 is FYEKMQ (reference sequence). V lost 2 bases and J 5 bases, leaving 15 bases between the germline ends.

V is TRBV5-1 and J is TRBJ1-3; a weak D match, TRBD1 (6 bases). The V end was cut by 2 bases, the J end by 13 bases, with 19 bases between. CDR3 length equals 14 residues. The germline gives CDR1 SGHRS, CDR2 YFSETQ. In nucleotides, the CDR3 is TGCGCCAGCAGCTTCGGCCGGACAGACTCAGGGATATATTTT. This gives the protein CASSFGRTDSGIYF.

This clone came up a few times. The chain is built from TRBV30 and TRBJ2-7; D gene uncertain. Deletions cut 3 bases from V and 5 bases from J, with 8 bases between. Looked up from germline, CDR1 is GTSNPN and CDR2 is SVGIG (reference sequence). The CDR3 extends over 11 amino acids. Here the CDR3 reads CAWSFRDEQYF. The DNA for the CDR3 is TGTGCCTGGAGCTTCAGAGACGAGCAGTACTTC.

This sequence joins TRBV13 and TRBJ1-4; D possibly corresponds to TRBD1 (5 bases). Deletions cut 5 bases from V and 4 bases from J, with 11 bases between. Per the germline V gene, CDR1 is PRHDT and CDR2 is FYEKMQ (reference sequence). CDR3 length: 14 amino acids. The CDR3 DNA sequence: TGTGCCAGCAGCCAGACAGACGATAATGAAAAACTGTTTTTT. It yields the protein CASSQTDDNEKLFF.